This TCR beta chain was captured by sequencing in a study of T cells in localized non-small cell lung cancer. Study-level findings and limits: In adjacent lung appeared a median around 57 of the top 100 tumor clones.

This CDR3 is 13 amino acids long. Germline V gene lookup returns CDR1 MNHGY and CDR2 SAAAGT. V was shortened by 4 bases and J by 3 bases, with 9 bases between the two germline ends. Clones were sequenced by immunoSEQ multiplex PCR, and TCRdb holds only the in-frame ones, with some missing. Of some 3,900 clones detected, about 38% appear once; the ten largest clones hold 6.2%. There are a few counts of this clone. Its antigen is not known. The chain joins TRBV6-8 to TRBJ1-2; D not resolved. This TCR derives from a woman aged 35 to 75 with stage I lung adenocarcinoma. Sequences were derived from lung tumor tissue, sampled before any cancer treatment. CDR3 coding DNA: TGTGCCAGCAGTTCGGGCAGCTACTATGGCTACACCTTC. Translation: CASSSGSYYGYTF.